Below are 17 T cell receptor beta chains sequenced from a single sample in a study of naive and memory T cell subsets. Study-wide points: A few larger clonotypes appeared in naive repertoires, especially CD8, possibly memory cells re-expressing CD45RA.

Two oligonucleotides, mixed equimolar, formed the beta constant-region primer covering TRBC1 and TRBC2. Four rounds of PCR amplified the ligated cDNA using nested alpha and beta constant-region primers plus SP2. TCRdb independently ran MiXCR on the UMI-ligation and nested PCR reads; one entry per CDR3 protein. This sample yields about 90,000 distinct CDR3 sequences, of which around 11% are seen a single time; approximately 0.14% belongs to the top ten. Their recognized antigens are unknown. The sequenced material came from naive CD4+ T cells from blood. Receptors were obtained from a human donor in good health.

This clonotype was observed at least ten times. The chain is built from TRBV9 and TRBJ2-7; D may be TRBD1 (6 bases). V was clipped by 2 bases and J by 3 bases, with 9 bases between them. Germline CDR1 is SGDLS and CDR2 is YYNGEE. The CDR3 contains 13 residues. CDR3 sequence reads: CASSVQDSYEQYF. CDR3 DNA sequence: TGTGCCAGCAGCGTCCAGGACAGCTACGAGCAGTACTTC.

Ten or more counts support this clonotype. This sequence joins TRBV6-6 and TRBJ1-1; unclear D gene. Trimming stripped 0 bases from V and 7 bases from J, with 0 bases between. The CDR3 is 10 residues long. The germline gives CDR1 MNHNY, CDR2 SVGAGI (reference sequence). The CDR3, as DNA: TGTGCCAGCAGTTACTCTGAAGCTTTCTTT. Translated: CASSYSEAFF.

This clonotype was picked up a small number of times. The V gene is TRBV6-2 or TRBV6-3, the J gene TRBJ1-3, with D perhaps matching TRBD1 (5 bases). Trimming removed 2 bases at V and 0 bases at J, with 8 bases between. The CDR3 is 15 amino acids. Germline values: CDR1 MNHEY, CDR2 SVGEGT. CDR3 region: CASSYGTVSGNTIYF. The CDR3 nucleotides are TGTGCCAGCAGTTACGGGACTGTCTCTGGAAACACCATATATTTT.

The table lists this clonotype with a few counts. DNA for the CDR3: TGTGCCAGCAGCGAGACAGGGAAAATAGGGGATGAAAAACTGTTTTTT. It yields the protein CASSETGKIGDEKLFF. The chain links TRBV9 to TRBJ1-4, with TRBD1 identical over 7 bases. CDR3 length: 16 residues. Trimming at V came to 3 bases and at J to 6 bases, leaving 11 bases not matched to a gene. Germline assignment: CDR1 SGDLS and CDR2 YYNGEE.

CDR3 bases: TGTGCCAGCAGCTTGGCCGGGACTAGCGGGCGCACAGATACGCAGTATTTT. This sequence encodes CASSLAGTSGRTDTQYF. The chain is built from TRBV7-2 and TRBJ2-3; TRBD2 agrees at 12 bases. CDR1 is SGHTA, CDR2 FQGNSA, per germline. V gave up 3 bases and J gave up 1 base; unmatched junction bases: 5. The CDR3 sequence is 17 residues long.

This clonotype was found a few times. The gene calls are TRBV4-1 and TRBJ2-2; perhaps TRBD1 as D (6 bases). The CDR3 is 16 residues long. Trimming took 0 bases from V and 2 from J, leaving 10 bases between them. Germline CDR1 is MGHRA and CDR2 is YSYEKL. CDR3 DNA sequence: TGCGCCAGCAGCCAAGACGCAGGGGTTAACACCGGGGAGCTGTTTTTT. Encoded protein: CASSQDAGVNTGELFF.

There are many counts of this clonotype. The chain carries TRBV18 and TRBJ2-3; D gene unclear. Deletions cut 1 base from V and 1 base from J, with 9 bases between. Germline values: CDR1 KGHSH, CDR2 LQKENI. The CDR3 runs to 15 residues. DNA for the CDR3: TGTGCCAGCTCACCACAGGGTTTAGGCACAGATACGCAGTATTTT. Its protein is CASSPQGLGTDTQYF.

This clonotype has a handful of counts. The chain carries TRBV3-1 and TRBJ1-4; D might be TRBD1 (5 bases). The germline V gene encodes CDR1 LGHDT and CDR2 YNNKEL (reference sequence). The CDR3 is 13 amino acids. The ends were cut back, 5 bases at V and 7 bases at J, with 11 bases in the middle. The CDR3 DNA follows: TGTGCCAGCAGCTCCCGGGACCGTGAAAAACTGTTTTTT. This translates into CASSSRDREKLFF. Based on the CDR3 plus reference TRBV3-1 and TRBJ1-4, the full variable domain is DTAVSQTPKYLVTQMGNDKSIKCEQNLGHDTMYWYKQDSKKFLKIMFSYNNKELIINETVPNRFSPKSPDKAHLNLHINSLELGDSAVYFCASSSRDREKLFFGSGTQLSVL.

The V call is TRBV12-3 or TRBV12-4, the J call TRBJ1-2, with unresolved D. V lost 6 bases to trimming and J lost 3 bases, with 17 bases between them. The CDR3 is 15 amino acids. The DNA for the CDR3 is TGTGCCAGCAGCCCCCGGCTGGCGGGGTACTATGGCTACACCTTC. The encoded protein is CASSPRLAGYYGYTF.

This chain uses TRBV20-1 with TRBJ2-7; TRBD1 aligns across 8 bases. This CDR3 contains 15 residues. Germline V lookup: CDR1 DFQATT, CDR2 SNEGSKA (reference sequence). V shed 0 bases and J 3 bases; nucleotides not matched to a gene: 7. The CDR3 nucleotides are TGCAGTGCTAGAGATCGGGCAGGGGGCATCTACGAGCAGTACTTC. Translated, it gives CSARDRAGGIYEQYF.

The rearrangement joins TRBV20-1 to TRBJ2-3, with 7 bases identical to TRBD2. CDR3 length: 14 residues. In germline, CDR1 is DFQATT, CDR2 SNEGSKA (reference sequence). V lost 5 bases to trimming and J lost 1 base; unmatched junction nucleotides: 6. CDR3 bases: TGCAGTGCTCCTTCTAGCGGAGGCACAGATACGCAGTATTTT. It encodes CSAPSSGGTDTQYF.

V and J are TRBV2 and TRBJ2-3; weak D call: TRBD1 (5 bases). Looked up from germline, CDR1 is SNHLY and CDR2 is FYNNEI. Trimming took 4 bases from V and 2 from J, leaving 13 bases between them. CDR3 length: 15 residues. The CDR3 here is CASSGVRQSTDTQYF. The CDR3 nucleotides read TGTGCCAGCAGTGGAGTTCGACAGTCCACAGATACGCAGTATTTT. The variable domain in full, completed from reference TRBV2 and TRBJ2-3, reads EPEVTQTPSHQVTQMGQEVILRCVPISNHLYFYWYRQILGQKVEFLVSFYNNEISEKSEIFDDQFSVERPDGSNFTLKIRSTKLEDSAMYFCASSGVRQSTDTQYFGPGTRLTVL.

This clonotype was detected a few times. The chain links TRBV12-3 or TRBV12-4 to TRBJ1-2; D might be TRBD1 (5 bases). Trimming shortened V by 6 bases and J by 2 bases, and 13 bases separated the two germline ends. The CDR3 is 14 residues long. The CDR3 reads CASRPGTGNYGYTF. CDR3 sequence (DNA): TGTGCCAGCAGACCCGGGACGGGGAACTATGGCTACACCTTC.

This clonotype was counted only a few times. This chain joins TRBV12-3 or TRBV12-4 and TRBJ1-5; D perhaps matches TRBD1 (6 bases). The CDR3 is 15 amino acids. Deletions cut 3 bases from V and 2 bases from J, with 11 bases between. In nucleotides, the CDR3 is TGTGCCAGCAGTTTCGGCAGGGGACGCAATCAGCCCCAGCATTTT. Its protein is CASSFGRGRNQPQHF.

Ten or more counts support this clonotype. The genes are TRBV6-6 and TRBJ2-5, with D maybe TRBD1 (6 bases). This CDR3 has 12 amino acids. V was trimmed by 2 bases and J by 9 bases, leaving 10 bases between them. From germline, CDR1 is MNHNY and CDR2 SVGAGI (reference sequence). The CDR3 loop reads CASSYNREAQYF. DNA for the CDR3: TGTGCCAGCAGTTACAACAGGGAAGCCCAGTACTTC.

This clonotype was counted between two and nine times. The J gene is TRBJ1-1, the V gene TRBV29-1; 7 bases are shared with TRBD1. The ends lost 5 bases at V and 0 bases at J; junction bases unmatched: 6. Looked up from germline, CDR1 is SQVTM and CDR2 is ANQGSEA. The CDR3 covers 14 residues. The CDR3 loop is CSVQDRPMNTEAFF. CDR3 DNA sequence: TGCAGCGTTCAGGACAGGCCCATGAACACTGAAGCTTTCTTT. Together with reference TRBV29-1 and TRBJ1-1, the CDR3 gives the full variable domain: SAVISQKPSRDICQRGTSLTIQCQVDSQVTMMFWYRQQPGQSLTLIATANQGSEATYESGFVIDKFPISRPNLTFSTLTVSNMSPEDSSIYLCSVQDRPMNTEAFFGQGTRLTVV.

This clonotype occurred many times. The V gene is TRBV20-1, the J gene TRBJ2-3, with TRBD2 identical over 9 bases. Losses at the gene ends were 1 base for V and 6 bases for J; bases not matched to a gene: 8. This CDR3 is built from 15 residues. Germline CDR1 DFQATT, CDR2 SNEGSKA (reference sequence). CDR3 protein: CSARGLAGAADTQYF. The CDR3 DNA is TGCAGTGCTAGAGGATTAGCGGGAGCAGCGGATACGCAGTATTTT.